Each of the 25 T cell receptor beta chains below was sequenced from the same sample in a study of T cell responses to AZD1222 COVID-19 vaccine. Assay: immunoSEQ multiplex PCR; the TCRdb copy retains only in-frame clones and omits some. The repertoire consists of around 81,000 clones, with nearly 85% occurring once and the leading ten covering 2.9%. The source material was peripheral blood, sampled on day 0 of AZD1222 vaccination. All receptors come from an adult in good health.

The gene calls are TRBV6-6 and TRBJ2-4; D remains unclear. Trimming left V 6 bases short and J 1 base short, with 7 bases between. The CDR3 spans 13 residues. Germline V lookup: CDR1 MNHNY, CDR2 SVGAGI (reference sequence). Here the CDR3 reads CASRSPAKNIQYF. The CDR3 DNA reads TGTGCCAGCAGGTCGCCCGCCAAAAACATTCAGTACTTC.

The V gene is TRBV5-1, the J gene TRBJ1-1, with TRBD1 matching 7 bases. Germline-derived CDR1 and CDR2 are SGHRS and YFSETQ. V lost 4 bases to trimming and J lost 1 base; unmatched junction nucleotides: 4. This CDR3 has 14 amino acids. The CDR3 DNA reads TGCGCCAGCAGCGTAACAGGGGCGAACACTGAAGCTTTCTTT. Translation gives CASSVTGANTEAFF.

This sequence joins TRBV7-9 and TRBJ1-2; D possibly corresponds to TRBD1 (5 bases). Germline V gene sequence: CDR1 SEHNR, CDR2 FQNEAQ (reference sequence). The CDR3 contains 13 residues. V was clipped by 1 base and J by 4 bases, with 7 bases between them. CDR3: CASSLGDPYGYTF. In DNA, the CDR3 is TGTGCCAGCAGCTTAGGGGACCCCTATGGCTACACCTTC.

The J gene is TRBJ2-3, the V gene TRBV3-1 (or the pseudogene TRBV3-2), with 7 bases aligning to TRBD2. Germline V gene lookup returns CDR1 LGHDT and CDR2 YNNKEL (reference sequence). The CDR3 loop spans 15 amino acids. Trimming cost V 3 bases and J 5 bases; bases outside gene matches: 8. This chain's CDR3 is CASSHGEGREDTQYF. The CDR3, as DNA: TGTGCCAGCAGCCACGGGGAGGGCCGGGAAGATACGCAGTATTTT.

This rearrangement joins TRBV4-1 to TRBJ2-7; either TRBD1 or TRBD2 may supply D (5 bases each). Germline V gene sequence: CDR1 MGHRA, CDR2 YSYEKL. Trimming stripped 4 bases from V and 2 bases from J, with 15 bases between. The CDR3 spans 15 residues. Here the CDR3 DNA reads TGCGCCAGCAGCCTGGAGGCGAAGGGGACCTACGAGCAGTACTTC. It is translated as CASSLEAKGTYEQYF.

The chain couples TRBV9 to TRBJ1-1; tentative D call: TRBD1 (5 bases). Germline V gene lookup returns CDR1 SGDLS and CDR2 YYNGEE. Trimming cost V 4 bases and J 3 bases, with 16 bases left between them. CDR3 length: 15 residues. This chain's CDR3 is CASSRNQGADTEAFF. CDR3 nucleotide sequence: TGTGCCAGCAGCCGAAATCAAGGGGCGGACACTGAAGCTTTCTTT. Together with reference TRBV9 and TRBJ1-1, the CDR3 gives the full variable domain: DSGVTQTPKHLITATGQRVTLRCSPRSGDLSVYWYQQSLDQGLQFLIQYYNGEERAKGNILERFSAQQFPDLHSELNLSSLELGDSALYFCASSRNQGADTEAFFGQGTRLTVV.

V usage is TRBV6-5 and J usage is TRBJ1-2; the D is unclear. Deletions cut 5 bases from V and 8 bases from J, with 21 bases between. Germline-derived CDR1 and CDR2 are MNHEY and SVGAGI. The CDR3 contains 15 residues. CDR3 sequence reads: CASSRTADAVRGYTF. CDR3 in DNA: TGTGCCAGCAGTCGTACCGCCGACGCCGTTCGGGGCTACACCTTC.

The DNA of the CDR3 is TGTGCCAGCAGAAAACAGTGTCGGGGAGAGACCCAGTACTTC. It translates to CASRKQCRGETQYF. The chain has TRBV6-8 and TRBJ2-5, with TRBD2 as a possible D gene (5 bases). In germline, CDR1 is MNHGY, CDR2 SAAAGT. Trimming removed 6 bases at V and 4 bases at J, with 15 bases between. The CDR3 consists of 14 residues.

This clone was observed a single time. CDR3 sequence reads: CASSLQGDYGYTF. The CDR3 DNA sequence: TGTGCCAGCAGTTTACAGGGGGACTATGGCTACACCTTC. The chain joins TRBV27 to TRBJ1-2, with TRBD1 identical over 7 bases. The CDR3 has 13 residues. Germline CDR1 reads MNHEY; CDR2 reads SMNVEV (reference sequence). Losses at the gene ends were 2 bases for V and 3 bases for J; bases not matched to a gene: 0.

The J gene is TRBJ2-1, the V gene TRBV4-3; D ambiguous. Trimming shortened V by 0 bases and J by 2 bases, and 8 bases separated the two germline ends. From germline, CDR1 is LGHNA and CDR2 YSLEER. The CDR3 contains 15 residues. The chain's CDR3 is CASSQEAVPYNEQFF. The CDR3 DNA reads as TGCGCCAGCAGCCAAGAGGCCGTGCCCTACAATGAGCAGTTCTTC.

CDR3 protein: CASSHQILRNTIYF. CDR3 nucleotides: TGTGCCAGCAGCCACCAGATACTAAGAAACACCATATATTTT. J is TRBJ1-3 and V is TRBV3-1 (or the pseudogene TRBV3-2); D gene ambiguous. The ends were cut back, 3 bases at V and 5 bases at J, with 11 bases in the middle. CDR1 is LGHDT, CDR2 YNNKEL, per germline (reference sequence). This CDR3 comprises 14 residues.

The J gene is TRBJ2-1, the V gene TRBV30; 8 bases align to TRBD1. V dropped 2 bases and J dropped 6; count of bases not matched to a gene: 6. Per the germline V gene, CDR1 is GTSNPN and CDR2 is SVGIG (reference sequence). This CDR3 contains 14 residues. CDR3 coding DNA: TGTGCCTGGAGTCTTGGGACAGGCTCCAATGAGCAGTTCTTC. Translating it yields CAWSLGTGSNEQFF.

The chain links TRBV7-2 to TRBJ1-3, with no clear D. CDR1 SGHTA and CDR2 FQGNSA come from the germline V gene. The CDR3 sequence is 15 residues long. V dropped 4 bases and J dropped 1 base, with 11 bases sitting between them. CDR3 coding DNA: TGTGCCAGCAGCTCTTTTCGCGGGTCTGGAAACACCATATATTTT. Encoded protein: CASSSFRGSGNTIYF.

This clone came up once. The chain uses TRBV5-1 and TRBJ2-2, with 10 positions matching TRBD1. Germline lookup yields CDR1 SGHRS and CDR2 YFSETQ. Germline trimming cut 2 bases from V and 6 bases from J; bases unmatched to any gene: 7. The CDR3 contains 16 residues. The CDR3, as DNA: TGCGCCAGCAGCTTCAATCCGACAGGGGGCTCCGGGGAGCTGTTTTTT. Translated: CASSFNPTGGSGELFF.

The rearrangement uses TRBV5-5 and TRBJ2-3, with TRBD2 matching 11 bases. Trimming took 4 bases from V and 5 from J; bases not matched to a gene: 3. The CDR3 is 14 amino acids. CDR1 is SGHKS, CDR2 YYEKEE, per germline (reference sequence). The CDR3 loop is CASSPGLAVDTQYF. The CDR3 DNA follows: TGTGCCAGCAGCCCGGGACTAGCGGTAGATACGCAGTATTTT.

The genes are TRBV6-5 and TRBJ2-3; D is unclear. Between the trimmed V and J ends, which lost 6 bases and 1 base, there was a span of 5 bases. Germline V gives CDR1 MNHEY, CDR2 SVGAGI. The CDR3 consists of 12 residues. CDR3 bases: TGTGCCAGCAGGTGGCGCACAGATACGCAGTATTTT. As protein: CASRWRTDTQYF.

This clone is a singleton in its sample. The chain carries TRBV29-1 and TRBJ2-7, with 10 bases identical to TRBD2. Trimming at V came to 3 bases and at J to 2 bases, leaving 4 bases not matched to a gene. Germline CDR1 SQVTM, CDR2 ANQGSEA. The CDR3 length is 14 residues. The CDR3 spells CSVDGAGGAYEQYF. DNA of the CDR3: TGCAGCGTTGACGGAGCGGGAGGGGCCTACGAGCAGTACTTC.

The V gene is TRBV7-8, the J gene TRBJ1-5, with 8 bases that match TRBD1. CDR1 SGHVS and CDR2 FQNEAQ come from the germline V gene. The CDR3 has 14 residues. V dropped 5 bases and J dropped 5; count of bases not matched to a gene: 5. CDR3 protein: CASSGPQGDQPQHF. In DNA form, the CDR3 reads TGTGCCAGCAGCGGACCACAGGGGGATCAGCCCCAGCATTTT.

The gene calls are TRBV10-2 and TRBJ2-1; 7 bases align to TRBD2. The germline CDR1 and CDR2 sequences are WSHSY and SAAADI. Trimming cost V 3 bases and J 5 bases; bases outside gene matches: 10. The CDR3 is made up of 16 amino acids. CDR3 region: CASSDFRAGVDNEQFF. CDR3 DNA: TGCGCCAGCAGTGACTTTAGGGCGGGAGTCGACAATGAGCAGTTCTTC.

The chain has TRBV28 and TRBJ1-1, with 8 nucleotides matching TRBD1. J lost 2 bases, V lost 8 bases, and 7 bases had no gene match. The CDR3 has 14 amino acids. CDR1 is MDHEN and CDR2 is SYDVKM in the germline V gene. The CDR3 DNA is TGTGCCAGCGGGGGACAGGACTTAAACACTGAAGCTTTCTTT. It yields the protein CASGGQDLNTEAFF.

The chain is built from TRBV2 and TRBJ1-4; TRBD1 matches at 11 bases. Germline V gene sequence: CDR1 SNHLY, CDR2 FYNNEI. Trimming cost V 6 bases and J 8 bases; bases outside gene matches: 8. This CDR3 has 15 residues. CDR3 protein: CASSRTGGASEKLFF. The CDR3 coding sequence is TGTGCCAGCAGCCGGACAGGGGGCGCGTCCGAAAAACTGTTTTTT.

The gene calls are TRBV6-5 and TRBJ1-2; possible D gene TRBD1, 5 bases. This CDR3 spans 13 amino acids. CDR1 MNHEY and CDR2 SVGAGI come from the germline V gene. V dropped 8 bases and J dropped 0 bases, with 10 bases sitting between them. The CDR3 nucleotides are TGTGCCAGCTGGGACCCCCCTAACTATGGCTACACCTTC. This translates into CASWDPPNYGYTF.

J is TRBJ2-5 and V is TRBV27; 7 bases fit TRBD2. The CDR3 extends over 15 amino acids. V was clipped by 3 bases and J by 4 bases; unmatched bases: 8. The germline CDR1 and CDR2 sequences are MNHEY and SMNVEV (reference sequence). CDR3 DNA: TGTGCCAGCAGTTTGTCACTAGCGCTAGGAGAGACCCAGTACTTC. Translated, it gives CASSLSLALGETQYF.

In nucleotides, the CDR3 is TGTGCCAGCAGCTGGGGGGCCTACGAGCAGTACTTC. Residues: CASSWGAYEQYF. The V gene is TRBV5-6, the J gene TRBJ2-7; D perhaps matches TRBD2 (6 bases). Germline loops: CDR1 SGHDT, CDR2 YYEEEE. The V end lost 3 bases, the J end lost 2 bases, and 6 bases lay between the germline ends. This CDR3 is 12 amino acids long.

This clone was recorded once. The chain carries TRBV9 and TRBJ1-4, with D uncertain. The CDR3 totals 13 residues. Per germline, CDR1 SGDLS and CDR2 YYNGEE. V was shortened by 0 bases and J by 4 bases, with 4 bases between the two germline ends. The CDR3 bases are TGTGCCAGCAGCGTAGGGTTTAATGAAAAACTGTTTTTT. It yields the protein CASSVGFNEKLFF.